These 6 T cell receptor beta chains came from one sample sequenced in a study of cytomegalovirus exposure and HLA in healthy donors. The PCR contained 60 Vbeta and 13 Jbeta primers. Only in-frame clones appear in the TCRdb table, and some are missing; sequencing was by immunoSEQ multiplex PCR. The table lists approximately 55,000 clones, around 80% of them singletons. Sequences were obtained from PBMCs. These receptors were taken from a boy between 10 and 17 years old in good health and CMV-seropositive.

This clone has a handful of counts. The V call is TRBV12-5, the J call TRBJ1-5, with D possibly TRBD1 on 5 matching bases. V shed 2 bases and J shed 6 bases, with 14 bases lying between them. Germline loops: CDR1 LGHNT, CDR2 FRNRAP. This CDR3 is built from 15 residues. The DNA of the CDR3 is TGTGCTAGTGGTTTGTCGGAAAACGGGGGTCAGCCCCAGCATTTT. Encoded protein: CASGLSENGGQPQHF.

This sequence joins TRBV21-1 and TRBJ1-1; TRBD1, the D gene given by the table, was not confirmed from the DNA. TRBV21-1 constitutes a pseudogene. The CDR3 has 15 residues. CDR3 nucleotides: TGTGCCAGCAGCTACCGAGGACAGGGGGCCCCAGGAGCTTTCTTT. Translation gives CASSYRGQGAPGAFF.

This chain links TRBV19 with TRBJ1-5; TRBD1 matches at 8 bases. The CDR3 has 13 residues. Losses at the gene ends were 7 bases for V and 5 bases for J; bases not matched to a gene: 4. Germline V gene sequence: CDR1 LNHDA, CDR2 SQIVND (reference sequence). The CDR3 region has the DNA TGTGCCAGTAAACTACAGGGGGATCAGCCCCAGCATTTT. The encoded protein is CASKLQGDQPQHF.

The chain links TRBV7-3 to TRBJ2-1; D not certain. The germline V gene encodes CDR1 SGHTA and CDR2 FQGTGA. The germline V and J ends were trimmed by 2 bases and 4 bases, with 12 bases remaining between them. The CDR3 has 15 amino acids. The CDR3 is CASSLGPPDYNEQFF. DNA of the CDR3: TGTGCCAGCAGCTTAGGCCCCCCCGATTACAATGAGCAGTTCTTC.

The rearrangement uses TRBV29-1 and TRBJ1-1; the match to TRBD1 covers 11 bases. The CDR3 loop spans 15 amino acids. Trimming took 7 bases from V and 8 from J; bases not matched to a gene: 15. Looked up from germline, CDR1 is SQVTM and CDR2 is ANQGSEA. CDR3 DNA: TGCAGCGGGGAGGGACTGGGACAGGGGGGACCCGAAGCTTTCTTT. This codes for CSGEGLGQGGPEAFF.

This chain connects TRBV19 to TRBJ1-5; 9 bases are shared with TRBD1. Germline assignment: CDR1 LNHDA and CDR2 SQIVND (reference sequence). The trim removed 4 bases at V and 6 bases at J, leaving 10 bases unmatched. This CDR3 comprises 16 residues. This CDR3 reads CASSRMGQGAGQPQHF. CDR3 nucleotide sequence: TGTGCCAGTAGTAGAATGGGACAGGGAGCGGGTCAGCCCCAGCATTTT.